A single TCR beta chain is shown here with its context. CDR3 length: 12 amino acids. The germline gives CDR1 GTSNPN, CDR2 SVGIG (reference sequence). V lost 1 base to trimming and J lost 5 bases, with 9 bases between them. Assay: immunoSEQ multiplex PCR; the TCRdb copy retains only in-frame clones and omits some. Of roughly 1,100,000 clones listed, around 74% are singletons. This sample stems from a study of shared clonotypes between healthy human individuals. The material sequenced was memory CD4+ T cells sorted from blood. Subset of the sample: CD45RA-negative fraction. V and J are TRBV30 and TRBJ2-7; TRBD1 is a possible D gene (5 bases). The clonotype was recovered from a man aged 18 to 30 in good health. The CDR3 loop reads CAWSGQLNEQYF. For the CDR3, the DNA is TGTGCCTGGAGTGGACAGTTGAACGAGCAGTACTTC.